This T cell receptor (beta chain) originates from a study of T cell responses to AZD1222 COVID-19 vaccine. Study-wide results and limits: Of spike-specific TCRs, nearly half reportedly target regions left unmutated in variants. Researchers took repertoire samples only after the peak T cell response had come. There were mostly white British donors and more females than males, and clonal diversity was possibly underestimated.

In its sample, this clone was seen many times. Its specificity is unknown. TCRdb keeps only in-frame clones here, not all; method: immunoSEQ multiplex PCR. This table has 95,000 to 100,000 clones, approximately 89% appearing once. Second doses at about 4 or about 12 weeks were pooled. Specimen: peripheral blood, collected 28 days after the second AZD1222 dose. The receptor was isolated from an adult who received the AZD1222 COVID-19 vaccine.

The CDR3: CARSTGGGNTIYF. CDR3 in DNA: TGTGCCAGAAGCACAGGGGGTGGAAACACCATATATTTT. The chain couples TRBV5-3 to TRBJ1-3, with 8 positions matching TRBD1. TRBV5-3 is marked as an open reading frame, function uncertain. There are 13 residues in the CDR3. J was trimmed by 3 bases and V by 4 bases; bases with no gene match: 0.